A single sample is the source of the 27 T cell receptor beta chains below, sequenced in a study of CD8 T cells in Susac syndrome. The authors reverse transcribed roughly 0.45 to 1 ug RNA with random hexamers. Using its own MiXCR run on the immunoSEQ multiplex PCR reads, TCRdb lists one record per CDR3 protein. The data show under 200,000 distinct CDR3 sequences, with 90% to 95% seen just once and 0.14% held by the top ten. Sequenced sample: CD4+ T cells from PBMCs. These receptors were taken from a human donor in good health.

The CDR3 region is CASSQEGALGTDTQYF. In DNA form, the CDR3 reads TGTGCCAGCAGCCAAGAAGGGGCACTCGGGACAGATACGCAGTATTTT. The V call is TRBV3-1, the J call TRBJ2-3, with D perhaps TRBD1 (5 bases). Trimming cost V 0 bases and J 3 bases, with 13 bases left between them. CDR3 length: 16 amino acids. Germline V lookup: CDR1 LGHDT, CDR2 YNNKEL (reference sequence).

The chain employs TRBV3-1 and TRBJ1-1, with 8 bases fitting TRBD1. J gave up 3 bases and V 5 bases, and 5 bases lay outside the gene matches. In germline, CDR1 is LGHDT, CDR2 YNNKEL (reference sequence). There are 14 residues in the CDR3. As DNA, the CDR3 is TGTGCCAGCAGCTCACAGGGGGGAGACACTGAAGCTTTCTTT. It translates to CASSSQGGDTEAFF.

The chain has TRBV9 and TRBJ2-3, with D possibly being TRBD1 or TRBD2 (5 bases each). Germline CDR1 reads SGDLS; CDR2 reads YYNGEE. This CDR3 has 13 residues. V was shortened by 7 bases and J by 0 bases, with 9 bases between the two germline ends. Written as DNA, the CDR3 is TGTGCCAGCCAGGGCGGGAGCACAGATACGCAGTATTTT. Protein: CASQGGSTDTQYF.

The V and J genes are TRBV6-5 and TRBJ2-7; 10 nucleotides line up with TRBD1. CDR3 size: 14 residues. The V segment lost 5 bases and the J segment 5 bases; nucleotides outside the gene matches: 6. From germline, CDR1 is MNHEY and CDR2 SVGAGI. CDR3: CASSPGQGLNEQYF. For the CDR3, the DNA is TGTGCCAGCAGTCCGGGACAGGGGTTGAACGAGCAGTACTTC.

The rearrangement links TRBV9 to TRBJ2-3; no clear D. CDR1 is SGDLS and CDR2 is YYNGEE in the germline V gene. There are 14 residues in the CDR3. With 4 bases removed from V and 2 bases from J, the gap between germline ends came to 11 bases. Written as DNA, the CDR3 is TGTGCCAGCAGCATCGGGCCCAACACAGATACGCAGTATTTT. Protein: CASSIGPNTDTQYF.

This clonotype was detected only once. The DNA for the CDR3 is TGCAGCGCCGCCGGGAATAGAGGGTGGGAGCAGTTCTTC. Translation gives CSAAGNRGWEQFF. The gene calls are TRBV29-1 and TRBJ2-1; D possibly corresponds to TRBD2 (5 bases). The length of the CDR3 is 13 residues. Trimming left V 7 bases short and J 10 bases short, with 20 bases between. Germline values: CDR1 SQVTM, CDR2 ANQGSEA.

V usage is TRBV7-9 and J usage is TRBJ1-6, with TRBD1 identical over 7 bases. The CDR3 runs 16 residues. V dropped 5 bases and J dropped 8; count of bases not matched to a gene: 12. CDR1 is SEHNR and CDR2 is FQNEAQ in the germline V gene (reference sequence). The CDR3 nucleotides read TGTGCCAGCAGCCACAAGCCCGGGACAGACCATTCACCCCTCCACTTT. It encodes CASSHKPGTDHSPLHF. The variable domain in full, with the rest retrieved from reference TRBV7-9 and TRBJ1-6, is DTGVSQNPRHKITKRGQNVTFRCDPISEHNRLYWYRQTLGQGPEFLTYFQNEAQLEKSRLLSDRFSAERPKGSFSTLEIQRTEQGDSAMYLCASSHKPGTDHSPLHFGNGTRLTVT.

The J gene is TRBJ2-7, the V gene TRBV20-1, with D possibly matching TRBD1 (5 bases). This CDR3 comprises 12 residues. Germline V gene lookup returns CDR1 DFQATT and CDR2 SNEGSKA (reference sequence). V was trimmed by 6 bases and J by 2 bases, leaving 11 bases between them. The CDR3 DNA reads TGCAGTGCCCCCCCCAGGGCCTACGAGCAGTACTTC. Translated: CSAPPRAYEQYF.

This chain connects TRBV25-1 to TRBJ2-7; D not resolved. The CDR3 covers 14 residues. Germline V gene lookup returns CDR1 MGHDK and CDR2 SYGVNS. Trimming removed 4 bases at V and 2 bases at J, with 12 bases between. The CDR3, as DNA: TGTGCCAGCAGTGGACGGTCACACCCCTACGAGCAGTACTTC. It encodes CASSGRSHPYEQYF.

The rearrangement uses TRBV2 and TRBJ2-7; D is ambiguous. The V gene lost 5 bases and the J gene lost 6 bases, with 8 bases spanning the gap. The germline CDR1 and CDR2 sequences are SNHLY and FYNNEI. The CDR3 length is 11 residues. The CDR3 coding sequence is TGTGCCAGCAGTACGCTTGGCGAGCAGTACTTC. Translated: CASSTLGEQYF.

The gene calls are TRBV3-1 and TRBJ2-7, with D hard to call. The V end was cut by 1 base, the J end by 4 bases, with 8 bases between. The CDR3 extends over 13 amino acids. The V gene's germline CDR1 is LGHDT and CDR2 YNNKEL (reference sequence). The CDR3 coding sequence is TGTGCCAGCAGCCAAGGGTGGAAGTACGAGCAGTACTTC. It encodes CASSQGWKYEQYF.

CDR3 residues: CASSLPVQETQYF. The CDR3 DNA reads TGTGCCAGCAGCTTACCAGTACAAGAGACCCAGTACTTC. The V call is TRBV7-9, the J call TRBJ2-5; D ambiguous. Germline values: CDR1 SEHNR, CDR2 FQNEAQ (reference sequence). The CDR3 has 13 residues. The ends were cut back, 2 bases at V and 2 bases at J, with 6 bases in the middle. Complete variable domain (other parts from reference TRBV7-9 and TRBJ2-5): DTGVSQNPRHKITKRGQNVTFRCDPISEHNRLYWYRQTLGQGPEFLTYFQNEAQLEKSRLLSDRFSAERPKGSFSTLEIQRTEQGDSAMYLCASSLPVQETQYFGPGTRLLVL.

CDR3 amino acids: CASSLVPGLDEQYF. DNA for the CDR3: TGCGCCAGCAGCTTGGTCCCGGGGTTGGACGAGCAGTACTTC. The chain is built from TRBV5-1 and TRBJ2-7, with D possibly TRBD2 on 5 matching bases. The germline V gene encodes CDR1 SGHRS and CDR2 YFSETQ. With 0 bases removed from V and 5 bases from J, the gap between germline ends came to 12 bases. The CDR3 is made up of 14 amino acids.

The J gene is TRBJ2-2, the V gene TRBV6-6, with 7 nucleotides matching TRBD1. Per the germline V gene, CDR1 is MNHNY and CDR2 is SVGAGI (reference sequence). This CDR3 spans 15 amino acids. Trimming took 4 bases from V and 3 from J; bases not matched to a gene: 5. In DNA form, the CDR3 reads TGTGCCAGCAGTTTGGACAGGCCGCACACCGGGGAGCTGTTTTTT. Residues: CASSLDRPHTGELFF.

The chain recombines TRBV28 with TRBJ2-5; 8 nucleotides agree with TRBD2. Germline V gene data show CDR1 as MDHEN and CDR2 as SYDVKM. The length of the CDR3 is 15 residues. The trim removed 5 bases at V and 5 bases at J, leaving 10 bases unmatched. CDR3 nucleotide sequence: TGTGCCAGCAGTATCCCGGGGGGGGGCTTTGAGACCCAGTACTTC. Translated: CASSIPGGGFETQYF.

CDR3 region: CASSHRVGRNNEQFF. The CDR3 nucleotides read TGTGCCAGCAGCCACAGGGTAGGGAGGAACAATGAGCAGTTCTTC. The V gene is TRBV5-4, the J gene TRBJ2-1; TRBD1 or TRBD2 may be the D gene (6 bases each). The germline CDR1 and CDR2 sequences are SGHNT and YYREEE (reference sequence). This CDR3 comprises 15 residues. Trimming shortened V by 4 bases and J by 5 bases, and 16 bases separated the two germline ends.

V and J are TRBV27 and TRBJ1-1, with 8 bases lining up with TRBD1. The junction had 2 bases not matched to a gene; V was cut back by 4 bases and J by 1 base. Germline V gene sequence: CDR1 MNHEY, CDR2 SMNVEV (reference sequence). This CDR3 is 14 amino acids long. The DNA for the CDR3 is TGTGCCAGCAGTTCGGACAGGGCGAACACTGAAGCTTTCTTT. It encodes CASSSDRANTEAFF.

This rearrangement joins TRBV4-2 to TRBJ2-2; 8 bases line up with TRBD2. The CDR3 is made up of 15 amino acids. Germline values: CDR1 LGHNA, CDR2 YNFKEQ. After removal of 4 bases from V and 6 bases from J, the junction contained 7 bases not matched to a gene. DNA of the CDR3: TGTGCCAGCAGCCGTGGACTAGCTGGGGCCGGGGAGCTGTTTTTT. Its translation: CASSRGLAGAGELFF.

This chain connects TRBV13 to TRBJ1-2; TRBD1 aligns across 10 bases. This CDR3 comprises 15 residues. The germline V gene has CDR1 PRHDT and CDR2 FYEKMQ (reference sequence). Trimming removed 5 bases from V and 4 bases from J; junction bases left unmatched: 7. CDR3: CASSTWTGGGYGYTF. The CDR3 DNA sequence: TGTGCCAGCAGCACGTGGACAGGGGGAGGCTATGGCTACACCTTC.

V is TRBV4-3 and J is TRBJ1-1, with D unclear. This CDR3 is built from 17 residues. The V gene's germline CDR1 is LGHNA and CDR2 YSLEER. V lost 2 bases, J lost 0 bases, and 16 bases lay in between. DNA of the CDR3: TGCGCCAGCAGCCAATCCACTGGACGTCCCATGAACACTGAAGCTTTCTTT. This encodes CASSQSTGRPMNTEAFF.

V is TRBV20-1 and J is TRBJ2-1; 7 bases are shared with TRBD1. The CDR3 contains 14 residues. Germline V gene data show CDR1 as DFQATT and CDR2 as SNEGSKA (reference sequence). The V and J ends lost 5 bases and 7 bases, in that order; junction bases with no gene match: 11. CDR3 nucleotide sequence: TGCAGTGCTCACGGGACAGCAAGAATAAATGAGCAGTTCTTC. Translation gives CSAHGTARINEQFF.

This clonotype showed up just once. The genes are TRBV7-9 and TRBJ2-5, with D possibly being TRBD2 (6 bases). The CDR3 totals 16 residues. With 6 bases removed from V and 2 bases from J, the gap between germline ends came to 19 bases. Germline lookup yields CDR1 SEHNR and CDR2 FQNEAQ (reference sequence). The CDR3 is CASSHGGAPEQETQYF. The CDR3 bases are TGTGCCAGCAGTCACGGCGGGGCCCCGGAACAAGAGACCCAGTACTTC.

The rearrangement uses TRBV20-1 and TRBJ2-7; TRBD1 might be the D (6 bases). The germline V and J ends were trimmed by 3 bases and 5 bases, with 14 bases remaining between them. The CDR3 runs to 13 residues. In germline, CDR1 is DFQATT, CDR2 SNEGSKA (reference sequence). The CDR3 coding sequence is TGCAGTGCTAGCCACAGGGATCCAGACGAGCAGTACTTC. Translated: CSASHRDPDEQYF.

The rearrangement links TRBV18 to TRBJ1-6, with TRBD1 as a possible D gene (6 bases). The CDR3 consists of 15 residues. V dropped 3 bases and J dropped 8 bases, with 14 bases sitting between them. From germline, CDR1 is KGHSH and CDR2 LQKENI. As DNA, the CDR3 is TGTGCCAGCTCACCGTCCCGGGACATGGATTCACCCCTCCACTTT. This codes for CASSPSRDMDSPLHF.

The chain joins TRBV28 to TRBJ1-2, with D possibly matching TRBD1 (6 bases). CDR1 and CDR2 (germline): MDHEN, SYDVKM. Trimming pared 6 bases from V and 3 bases from J, leaving 14 bases between. The CDR3 has 14 residues. Written as DNA, the CDR3 is TGTGCCAGCAGAAGACAGGATCAGCACTATGGCTACACCTTC. Its translation is CASRRQDQHYGYTF.

This chain joins TRBV29-1 and TRBJ2-3; the D is unclear. The V gene lost 1 base and the J gene lost 2 bases, with 4 bases spanning the gap. The CDR3 loop spans 12 amino acids. CDR1 is SQVTM, CDR2 ANQGSEA, per germline. CDR3 nucleotide sequence: TGCAGCGTTGAAGGGTACACAGATACGCAGTATTTT. This gives the protein CSVEGYTDTQYF.

The rearrangement joins TRBV15 to TRBJ2-3; D is ambiguous. The length of the CDR3 is 12 residues. Looked up from germline, CDR1 is LNHNV and CDR2 is YYDKDF (reference sequence). V dropped 1 base and J dropped 3 bases, with 2 bases sitting between them. CDR3 nucleotides: TGTGCCACCAGCAGAGGAACAGATACGCAGTATTTT. Protein: CATSRGTDTQYF.